This T cell receptor beta chain was sequenced during a study of beta chain features in type 1 diabetes (dated 2018 in TCRdb). Looking at the study overall: Patients and healthy donors did not differ in mean age, gender distribution, total cell number or subset yield. A total of under 120,000,000 sorted cells were examined across all samples, and RNA yield correlated strongly with the number of cells per subset. The study compared the TCRB repertoires of sorted circulating CD4+ T cell subsets in recently diagnosed type 1 diabetes patients with those in matched healthy donors. Regulatory and stem cell-like memory subsets were isolated from only 8 patients and 8 healthy donors, whereas naive and central memory subsets came from all 30 or so donors. General findings and caveats noted by the study authors: At VDJ recombination sites, type 1 diabetes patients had fewer insertions and more deleted nucleotides, which implies abnormalities in thymic rearrangement. Because cDNA was sequenced instead of genomic DNA, activated cells with high expression could be over-represented, although the groups did not differ in activation or CD3 levels. The naive, central memory and regulatory TCRB repertoires appeared to resemble one another more closely among patients than among healthy donors. Shorter templates might be favored by PCR, yet because patient and control samples were amplified and corrected together, any such skew would affect both groups equally. Because the HLA sub-analyses included only small numbers of individuals, any influence of HLA type on TCRB rearrangement was left unresolved. Type 1 diabetes patients showed a moderate but significant shortening of TCRB CDR3 length in all four CD4+ subsets.

Trimming leaves V shorter by 8 bases and J shorter by 2 bases, with the junction holding 4 bases beyond the gene matches. Including cysteine and phenylalanine, the CDR3 has 13 amino acids. Only CDR3 DNA is held: 39 bases, read in frame from base 1. The germline V gene provides CDR1 MRHNA and CDR2 SNTAGT. The entire isolated RNA was reverse transcribed using the High Capacity cDNA Reverse Transcription Kit, and thus expressed TCRB transcripts were sequenced. Deep immunoSEQ sequencing was applied to naive, central memory and regulatory T cell samples, giving an average of about 3.7 million total reads per sample. Sorted cells were lysed in RLT buffer and RNA was extracted with DNase-treated RNeasy Micro or Mini kits, depending on cell number. Each cell subset was processed separately to prevent cross-contamination, with patient and healthy donor samples processed together. The immunoSEQ multiplex PCR was used to amplify TCRB sequences from cDNA, yielding 87-bp fragments that span the CDR3 region. Sequencing of the amplicons was performed on the Illumina HiSeq platform. Under the source paper's analysis protocol: PCR bias was corrected computationally using synthetic template baselines, and reads within Hamming distance 2 were collapsed, with unmergeable singletons discarded. Reads were aligned to IMGT to assign V, D and J genes, CDR3 length, and insertions or deletions at six rearrangement sites. Clonotype counts were normalized to sorted cell number within each subset before computing true diversity and Gini coefficients with the tcR R package. Repertoire sharing was quantified using the overlap coefficient calculated on TCRB nucleotide sequences. Out-of-frame TCRB sequences from naive cells were analyzed to stand in for the pre-selection repertoire. The immuneACCESS repertoire file appears here via TCRdb, limited to in-frame rearrangements. These files lack a portion of the clones; in checked studies, under half of the deficit traces to unresolved V genes, and the cause of the others is not known. V, J and clone size derive from that table, while D and trimming were established from the DNA sequence. This sample holds about 350,000 clones; around a fifth were observed only once. The biggest ten clones account for approximately 0.043% of the sample.

This clone was seen only a few times. Its antigen is not yet known. It has no much larger one-base neighbor in the sample; base qualities were not kept. Each donor gave one peripheral blood draw, averaging approximately 0.12 L, which was collected into heparinised tubes. A BD FACSAria II and a panel including CD45RO, CCR7, CD25, CD127, CD95 and CD27 were used to sort naive, central memory, regulatory and stem cell-like memory CD4+ T cells. Every sorted population had a purity above 95%. PBMCs were separated immediately by Lymphoprep density gradient centrifugation and were stained directly, without being cultured. To minimize batch effects, samples were stained and sorted in pairs, one healthy donor with one patient per experiment.

The source of this sequence is a young woman in good health. The specimen was naive CD4+ T cells from blood. Read against the paper, the sample's cell subset or site label means: true naive CD4+ T cells. The chain links TRBV6-4 with TRBJ2-3; the central 7 bases match TRBD1. In nucleotide form, the sequence is TGTGCCAGCCGGGACAGCCACACAGATACGCAGTATTTT. Protein translation: CASRDSHTDTQYF.